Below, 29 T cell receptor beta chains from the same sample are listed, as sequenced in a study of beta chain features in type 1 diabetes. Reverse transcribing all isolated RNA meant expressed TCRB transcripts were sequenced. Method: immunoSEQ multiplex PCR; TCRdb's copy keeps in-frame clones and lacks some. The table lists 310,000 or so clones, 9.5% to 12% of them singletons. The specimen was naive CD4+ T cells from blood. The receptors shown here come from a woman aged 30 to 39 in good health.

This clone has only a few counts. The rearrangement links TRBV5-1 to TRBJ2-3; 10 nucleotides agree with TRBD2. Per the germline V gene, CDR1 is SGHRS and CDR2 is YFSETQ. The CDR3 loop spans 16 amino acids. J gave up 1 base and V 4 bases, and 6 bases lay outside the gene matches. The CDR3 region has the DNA TGCGCCAGCAGCATCCCCGGGACTAGCGGCACAGATACGCAGTATTTT. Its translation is CASSIPGTSGTDTQYF.

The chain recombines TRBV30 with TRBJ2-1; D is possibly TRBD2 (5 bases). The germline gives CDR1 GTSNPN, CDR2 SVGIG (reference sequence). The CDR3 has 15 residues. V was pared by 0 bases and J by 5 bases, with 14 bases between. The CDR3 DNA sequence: TGTGCCTGGAGTGTACCGCGTAGACTAAACAATGAGCAGTTCTTC. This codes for CAWSVPRRLNNEQFF.

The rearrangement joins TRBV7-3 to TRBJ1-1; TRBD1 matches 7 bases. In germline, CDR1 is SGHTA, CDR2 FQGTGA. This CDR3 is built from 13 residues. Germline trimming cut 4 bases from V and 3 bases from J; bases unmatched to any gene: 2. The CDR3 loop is CASSSQGHTEAFF. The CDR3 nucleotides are TGTGCCAGCAGCTCACAGGGGCACACTGAAGCTTTCTTT.

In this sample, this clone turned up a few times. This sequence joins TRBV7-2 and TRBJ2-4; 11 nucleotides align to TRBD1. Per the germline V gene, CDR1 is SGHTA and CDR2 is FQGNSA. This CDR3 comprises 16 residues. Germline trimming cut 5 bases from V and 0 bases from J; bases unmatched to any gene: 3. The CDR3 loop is CASSGQGAIAKNIQYF. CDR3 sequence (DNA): TGTGCCAGCAGCGGACAGGGGGCGATAGCCAAAAACATTCAGTACTTC.

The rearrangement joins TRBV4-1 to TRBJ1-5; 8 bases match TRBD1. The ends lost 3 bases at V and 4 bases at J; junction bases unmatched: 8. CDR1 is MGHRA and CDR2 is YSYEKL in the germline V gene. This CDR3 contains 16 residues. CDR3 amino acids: CASSHPTGASNQPQHF. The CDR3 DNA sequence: TGCGCCAGCAGCCACCCGACAGGGGCGTCAAATCAGCCCCAGCATTTT.

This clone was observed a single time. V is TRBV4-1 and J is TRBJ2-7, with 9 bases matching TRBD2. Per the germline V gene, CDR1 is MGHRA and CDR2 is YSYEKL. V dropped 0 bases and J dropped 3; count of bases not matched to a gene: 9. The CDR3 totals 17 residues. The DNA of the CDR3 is TGCGCCAGCAGCCAAGATCGTAGCGGGAGCGAGATCTACGAGCAGTACTTC. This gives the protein CASSQDRSGSEIYEQYF.

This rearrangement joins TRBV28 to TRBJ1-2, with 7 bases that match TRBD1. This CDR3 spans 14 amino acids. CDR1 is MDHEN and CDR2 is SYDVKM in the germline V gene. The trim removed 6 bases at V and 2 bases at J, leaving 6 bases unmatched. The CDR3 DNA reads TGTGCCAGCAGACTCGCGACAGGGAACTATGGCTACACCTTC. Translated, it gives CASRLATGNYGYTF.

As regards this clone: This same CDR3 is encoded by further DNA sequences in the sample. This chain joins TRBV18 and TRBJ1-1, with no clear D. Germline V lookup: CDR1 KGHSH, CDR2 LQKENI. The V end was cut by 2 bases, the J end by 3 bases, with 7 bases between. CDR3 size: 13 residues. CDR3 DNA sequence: TGTGCCAGCTCACCAGGGCGGGACACTGAAGCTTTCTTT. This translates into CASSPGRDTEAFF.

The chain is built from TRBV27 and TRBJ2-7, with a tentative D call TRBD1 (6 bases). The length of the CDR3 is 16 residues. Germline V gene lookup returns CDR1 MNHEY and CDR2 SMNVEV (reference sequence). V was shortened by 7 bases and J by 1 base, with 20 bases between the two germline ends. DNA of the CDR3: TGTGCCAGCAATCGTTATCCGACAGGCGGTTCCTACGAGCAGTACTTC. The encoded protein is CASNRYPTGGSYEQYF.

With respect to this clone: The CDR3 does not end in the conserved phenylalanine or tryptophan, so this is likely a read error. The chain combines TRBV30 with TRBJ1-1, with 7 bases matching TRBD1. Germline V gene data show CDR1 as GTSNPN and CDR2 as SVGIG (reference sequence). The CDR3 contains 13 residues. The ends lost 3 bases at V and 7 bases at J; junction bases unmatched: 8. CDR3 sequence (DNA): TGTGCCTGGAGGGATTACAGGGGCGTTGAAGCTTTCCTT. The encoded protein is CAWRDYRGVEAFL.

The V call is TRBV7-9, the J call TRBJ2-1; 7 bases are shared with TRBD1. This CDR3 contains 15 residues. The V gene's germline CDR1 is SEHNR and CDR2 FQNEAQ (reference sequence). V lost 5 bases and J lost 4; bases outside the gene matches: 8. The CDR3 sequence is CASSGSRDSYNEQFF. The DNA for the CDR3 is TGTGCCAGCAGCGGGTCCCGGGACAGTTACAATGAGCAGTTCTTC.

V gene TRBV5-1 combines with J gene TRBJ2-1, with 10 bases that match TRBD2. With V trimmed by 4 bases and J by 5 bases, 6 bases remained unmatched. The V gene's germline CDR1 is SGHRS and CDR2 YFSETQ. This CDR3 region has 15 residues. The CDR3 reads CASSHGTSEDNEQFF. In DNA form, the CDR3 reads TGCGCCAGCAGCCACGGGACTAGCGAAGACAATGAGCAGTTCTTC. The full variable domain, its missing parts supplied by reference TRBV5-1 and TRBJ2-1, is KAGVTQTPRYLIKTRGQQVTLSCSPISGHRSVSWYQQTPGQGLQFLFEYFSETQRNKGNFPGRFSGRQFSNSRSEMNVSTLELGDSALYLCASSHGTSEDNEQFFGPGTRLTVL.

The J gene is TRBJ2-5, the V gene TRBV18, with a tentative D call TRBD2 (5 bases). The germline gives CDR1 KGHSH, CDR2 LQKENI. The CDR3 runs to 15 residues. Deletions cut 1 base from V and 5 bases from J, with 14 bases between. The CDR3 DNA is TGTGCCAGCTCACCACTGGACTCCGTGGGGGAGACCCAGTACTTC. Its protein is CASSPLDSVGETQYF.

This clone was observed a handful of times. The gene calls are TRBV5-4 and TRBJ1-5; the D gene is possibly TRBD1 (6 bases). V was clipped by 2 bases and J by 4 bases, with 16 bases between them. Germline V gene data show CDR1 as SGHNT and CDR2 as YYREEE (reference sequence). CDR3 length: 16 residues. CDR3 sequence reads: CASSLSGGPANQPQHF. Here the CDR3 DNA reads TGTGCCAGCAGCTTATCGGGGGGGCCTGCGAATCAGCCCCAGCATTTT.

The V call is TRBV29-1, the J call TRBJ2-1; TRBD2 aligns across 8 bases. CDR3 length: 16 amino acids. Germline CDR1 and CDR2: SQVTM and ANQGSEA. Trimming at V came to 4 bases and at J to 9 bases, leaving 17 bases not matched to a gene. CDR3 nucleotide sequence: TGCAGCGTTGTGATTATAGGGGGACTAGACCCCGCTGAGCAGTTCTTC. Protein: CSVVIIGGLDPAEQFF.

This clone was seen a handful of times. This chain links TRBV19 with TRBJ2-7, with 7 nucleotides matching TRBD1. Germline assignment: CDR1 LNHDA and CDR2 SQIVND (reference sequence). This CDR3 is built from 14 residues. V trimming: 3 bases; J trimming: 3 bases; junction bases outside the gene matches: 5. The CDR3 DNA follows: TGTGCCAGTAGTATCCCAGGGGGACACTACGAGCAGTACTTC. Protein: CASSIPGGHYEQYF.

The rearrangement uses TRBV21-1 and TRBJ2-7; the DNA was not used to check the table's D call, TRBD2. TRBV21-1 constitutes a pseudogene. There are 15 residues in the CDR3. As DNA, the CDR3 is TGTGCCCGTAAGATCCTCGGCGGGAGTATCTACGAGCAGTACTTC. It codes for CARKILGGSIYEQYF.

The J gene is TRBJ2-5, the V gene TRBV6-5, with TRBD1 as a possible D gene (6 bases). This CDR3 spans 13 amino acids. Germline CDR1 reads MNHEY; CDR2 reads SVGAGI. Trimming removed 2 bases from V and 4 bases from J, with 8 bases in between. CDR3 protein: CASSYTGRETQYF. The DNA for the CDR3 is TGTGCCAGCAGTTACACAGGGCGAGAGACCCAGTACTTC.

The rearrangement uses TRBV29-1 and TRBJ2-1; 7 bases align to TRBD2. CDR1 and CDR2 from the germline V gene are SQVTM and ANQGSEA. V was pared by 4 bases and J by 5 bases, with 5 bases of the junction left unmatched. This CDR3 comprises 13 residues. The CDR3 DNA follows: TGCAGCGTTGCGGTACGGGGGGACAATGAGCAGTTCTTC. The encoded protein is CSVAVRGDNEQFF.

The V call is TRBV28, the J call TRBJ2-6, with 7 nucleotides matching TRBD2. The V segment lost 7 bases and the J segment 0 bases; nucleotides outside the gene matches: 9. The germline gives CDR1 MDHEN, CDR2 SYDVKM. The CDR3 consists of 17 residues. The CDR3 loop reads CASTLGGALSGANVLTF. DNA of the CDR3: TGTGCCAGCACCTTGGGAGGGGCACTCTCTGGGGCCAACGTCCTGACTTTC. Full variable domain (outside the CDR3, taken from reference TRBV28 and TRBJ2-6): DVKVTQSSRYLVKRTGEKVFLECVQDMDHENMFWYRQDPGLGLRLIYFSYDVKMKEKGDIPEGYSVSREKKERFSLILESASTNQTSMYLCASTLGGALSGANVLTFGAGSRLTVL.

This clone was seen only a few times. CDR3 bases: TGTGCCAGCAGAACAGCTTCAAGCTCCTACGAGCAGTACTTC. Amino acids: CASRTASSSYEQYF. The chain is built from TRBV7-2 and TRBJ2-7, with D unresolved. V shed 6 bases and J shed 0 bases, with 12 bases lying between them. Germline loops: CDR1 SGHTA, CDR2 FQGNSA. This CDR3 has 14 residues.

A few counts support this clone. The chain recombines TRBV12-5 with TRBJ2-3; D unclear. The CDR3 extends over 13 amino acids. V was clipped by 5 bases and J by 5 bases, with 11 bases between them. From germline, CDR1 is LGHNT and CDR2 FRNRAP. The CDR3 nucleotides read TGTGCTAGTGGTCCCAATCTCGGAGATACGCAGTATTTT. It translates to CASGPNLGDTQYF.

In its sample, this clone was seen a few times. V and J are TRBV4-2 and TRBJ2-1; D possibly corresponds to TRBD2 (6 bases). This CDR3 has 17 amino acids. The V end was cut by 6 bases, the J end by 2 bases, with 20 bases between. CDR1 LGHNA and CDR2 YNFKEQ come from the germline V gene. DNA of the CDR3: TGTGCCAGCAGTCAACTAATCGGCGGGATTACCTACAATGAGCAGTTCTTC. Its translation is CASSQLIGGITYNEQFF.

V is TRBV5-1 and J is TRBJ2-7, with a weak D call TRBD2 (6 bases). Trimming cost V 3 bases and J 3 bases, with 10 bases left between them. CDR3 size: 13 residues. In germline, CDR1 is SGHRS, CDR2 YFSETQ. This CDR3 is CASSSGDFYEQYF. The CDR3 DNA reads TGCGCCAGCAGCTCCGGGGACTTCTACGAGCAGTACTTC.

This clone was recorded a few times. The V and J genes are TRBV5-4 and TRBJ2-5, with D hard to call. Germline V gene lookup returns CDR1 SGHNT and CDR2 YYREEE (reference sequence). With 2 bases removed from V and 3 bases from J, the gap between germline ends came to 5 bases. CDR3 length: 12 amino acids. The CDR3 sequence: CASSFVEETQYF. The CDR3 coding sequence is TGTGCCAGCAGCTTTGTAGAAGAGACCCAGTACTTC.

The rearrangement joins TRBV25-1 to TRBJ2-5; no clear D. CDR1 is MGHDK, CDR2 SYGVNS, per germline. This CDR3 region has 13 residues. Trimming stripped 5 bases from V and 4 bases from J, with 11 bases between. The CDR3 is CASSRQVGETQYF. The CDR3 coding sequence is TGTGCCAGCAGTAGGCAGGTGGGAGAGACCCAGTACTTC.

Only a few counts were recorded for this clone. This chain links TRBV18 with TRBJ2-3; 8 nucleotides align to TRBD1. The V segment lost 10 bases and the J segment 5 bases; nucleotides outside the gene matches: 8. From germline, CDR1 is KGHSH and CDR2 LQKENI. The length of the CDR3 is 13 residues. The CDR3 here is CATLDRAEDTQYF. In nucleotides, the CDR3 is TGTGCCACCCTGGACAGGGCGGAAGATACGCAGTATTTT.

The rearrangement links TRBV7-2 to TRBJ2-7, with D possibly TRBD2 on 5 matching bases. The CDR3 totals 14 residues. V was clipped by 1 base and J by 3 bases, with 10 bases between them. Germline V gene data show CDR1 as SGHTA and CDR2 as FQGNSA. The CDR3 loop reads CASSLDFGNYEQYF. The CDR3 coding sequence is TGTGCCAGCAGCTTAGATTTCGGGAACTACGAGCAGTACTTC.

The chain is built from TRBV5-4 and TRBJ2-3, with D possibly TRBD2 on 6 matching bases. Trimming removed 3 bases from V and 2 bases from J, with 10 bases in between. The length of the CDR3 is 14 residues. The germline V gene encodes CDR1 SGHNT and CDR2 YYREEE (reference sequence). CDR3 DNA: TGTGCCAGCAGCTCCCGGGGGTACACAGATACGCAGTATTTT. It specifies CASSSRGYTDTQYF.